This TCR beta chain was documented in a study of blood T cells in healthy people across ages. Extractions gave at least 6 micrograms of total RNA per sample. Primed by a sample-barcoded 5' primer and a J-beta primer mix, a second PCR proceeded for 7 to 11 cycles. In TCRdb, the 5' RACE reads were re-called with MiXCR into one record per CDR3 protein. The sample shows about 690,000 distinct CDR3 sequences, less than 45% of them seen only once. Study observations and caveats: Nothing was known about donor CMV status, and this possibly confounded expanded clonotype changes. More naive CD4+ cells and higher diversity were found in long-lived than in aged donors.

The germline gives CDR1 LGHNA, CDR2 YNFKEQ. J gave up 0 bases and V 6 bases, and 3 bases lay outside the gene matches. The CDR3 sequence is 15 residues long. To note about this clonotype: Its antigen is as yet unknown.

This sequence joins TRBV4-2 and TRBJ2-2; 8 bases map to TRBD2. This receptor was taken from a man older than 75 in good health. Sequenced material: blood. This chain's CDR3 is CASRETSANTGELFF. The CDR3 DNA is TGTGCCAGCAGGGAGACTAGCGCGAACACCGGGGAGCTGTTTTTT.